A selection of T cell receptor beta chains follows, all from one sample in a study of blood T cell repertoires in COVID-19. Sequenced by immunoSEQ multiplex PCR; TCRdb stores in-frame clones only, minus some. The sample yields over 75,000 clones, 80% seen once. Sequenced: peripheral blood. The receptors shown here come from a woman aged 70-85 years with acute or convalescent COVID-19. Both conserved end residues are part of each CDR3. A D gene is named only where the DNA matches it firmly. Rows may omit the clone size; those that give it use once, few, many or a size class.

CASSRDRGDYGYTF,TGCGCCAGCAGCCGGGACAGGGGCGACTATGGCTACACCTTC,TRBJ1-2,TRBV5-1,TRBD1,NA
CSATSEVLHF,TGCAGTGCAACCTCGGAGGTCCTCCACTTT,TRBJ1-6,TRBV20-1,NA,NA
CASSQEGASGGYQETQYF,TGTGCCAGCAGCCAAGAAGGGGCTAGCGGGGGGTACCAAGAGACCCAGTACTTC,TRBJ2-5,TRBV4-2,TRBD2,NA
CACWANNTAYEQYF,TGTGCCTGCTGGGCGAATAACACCGCCTACGAGCAGTACTTC,TRBJ2-7,TRBV30,NA,NA
CASRGLAPLYEQYF,TGTGCCAGCAGGGGACTAGCCCCTCTGTACGAGCAGTACTTC,TRBJ2-7,TRBV6-6,TRBD2,NA
CASSKDLGQVYEQYF,TGTGCCAGCAGCAAAGATCTTGGACAAGTCTACGAGCAGTACTTC,TRBJ2-7,TRBV21-1,NA,NA
CASSQGSGGRTDTQYF,TGCGCCAGCAGCCAAGGATCCGGGGGGCGAACAGATACGCAGTATTTT,TRBJ2-3,TRBV4-3,NA,NA
CASSLEGAGTGELFF,TGTGCCAGCAGCTTGGAGGGGGCGGGCACCGGGGAGCTGTTTTTT,TRBJ2-2,TRBV5-6,TRBD1,NA
CAWSVGLARTGELFF,TGTGCCTGGAGTGTAGGACTAGCGCGGACCGGGGAGCTGTTTTTT,TRBJ2-2,TRBV30,TRBD2,many
CASQQGPDEQYF,TGTGCCAGCCAACAGGGGCCCGACGAGCAGTACTTC,TRBJ2-7,TRBV27,TRBD1,NA
CASSPWRGDQPQHF,TGTGCCAGCAGTCCCTGGAGGGGCGACCAGCCCCAGCATTTT,TRBJ1-5,TRBV28,NA,NA
CASGRGNSPLHF,TGCGCCAGCGGCAGGGGGAATTCACCCCTCCACTTT,TRBJ1-6,TRBV4-3,TRBD1,once
CASSPGQGTDTQYF,TGTGCCAGCTCACCGGGACAGGGCACAGATACGCAGTATTTT,TRBJ2-3,TRBV18,TRBD1,NA
CASSKVGAAGVLQRVKKTEAFF,TGTGCCAGCAGCAAAGTTGGGGCTGCAGGGGTTTTGCAGAGGGTAAAAAAGACTGAAGCTTTCTTT,TRBJ1-1,TRBV21-1,NA,few
CAISEFPTGGNYGYTF,TGTGCCATCAGTGAGTTTCCGACAGGGGGTAACTATGGCTACACCTTC,TRBJ1-2,TRBV10-3,TRBD1,NA